This T cell receptor (beta chain) emerged from a study of T cells in Graves' hyperthyroidism and ophthalmopathy. The study's findings and limits: Blood samples included most of the expanded thyroid clonotypes exceeding 0.001.

Turning to this clonotype: The target antigen is unknown.

Germline loops: CDR1 SNHLY, CDR2 FYNNEI. V was trimmed by 1 base and J by 0 bases, leaving 10 bases between them. The CDR3 covers 15 residues. Authors of the study amplified TCR beta CDR3 regions from RNA transcripts. The study used the HTBI primer set for a first-round RT-PCR of the TCR CDR3. TCRdb independently ran MiXCR on the multiplex PCR reads; one entry per CDR3 protein. The sample lists approximately 430,000 distinct CDR3 sequences; 15% to 18% were seen once. The sequence derives from a woman under 30 with Graves' hyperthyroidism. Sequencing was done on a sample of blood. This chain connects TRBV2 to TRBJ2-7; tentatively, D is TRBD1 (7 bases). The CDR3 sequence: CASSEGQGGSYEQYF. In DNA form, the CDR3 reads TGTGCCAGCAGTGAAGGGCAGGGGGGCTCCTACGAGCAGTACTTC.